This T cell receptor beta chain is from a study of CD8 T cells in Susac syndrome. Overall study findings and caveats: The study admitted that it had a relatively small number of individuals in its TCR sequencing and HLA analysis.

Reverse transcription of 0.5 to 1 ug RNA was performed with random hexamers. Amplification of TCR beta CDR3 across 54 Vbeta and 13 Jbeta was performed with immunoSEQ multiplex PCR. Via MiXCR, TCRdb re-called the immunoSEQ multiplex PCR reads, giving one row per CDR3 protein. The profile covers just over 150,000 distinct CDR3 sequences, with nearly 97% appearing a single time and 0.15% taken by the ten largest. The trim removed 5 bases at V and 7 bases at J, leaving 13 bases unmatched. The CDR3 consists of 15 residues. Germline V CDR1 and CDR2: MNHEY, SMNVEV (reference sequence). CD8+ and CD4+ blood T cells underwent TCR beta sequencing. As for this clonotype: Its specificity is not known.

Source material: CD8+ T cells from PBMCs. The chain recombines TRBV27 with TRBJ1-2; 7 bases are shared with TRBD1. This receptor was identified in a human donor with multiple sclerosis. The DNA for the CDR3 is TGTGCCAGCAGTCCCACGACAGGGTCCCTCTCTGGCTACACCTTC. The encoded protein is CASSPTTGSLSGYTF.